This T cell receptor (beta chain) was captured in a study of T cell clonality in common variable immunodeficiency. Produced via immunoSEQ multiplex PCR; TCRdb's table is partial and in-frame only. Altogether 40,000 or so clones were found in the sample, and no singletons occur. The CDR3 runs 16 residues. Germline CDR1 is MNHEY and CDR2 is SVGEGT. With V trimmed by 0 bases and J by 5 bases, 6 bases remained unmatched. This clone was recorded at least ten times. The DNA ends 3 residues before the CDR3 does, and the rest of the CDR3 is filled in from the germline J gene. This TCR came from a person aged 18 to 70 in good health. Specimen: peripheral blood mononuclear cells. The chain employs TRBV6-2 or TRBV6-3 and TRBJ2-1; TRBD2 aligns across 8 bases. Partial CDR3 DNA: TGTGCCAGCAGTTACTCGGTAGCGGGGCTGGACAATGAG. Amino acid sequence: CASSYSVAGLDNE. The full CDR3 is CASSYSVAGLDNEQFF.